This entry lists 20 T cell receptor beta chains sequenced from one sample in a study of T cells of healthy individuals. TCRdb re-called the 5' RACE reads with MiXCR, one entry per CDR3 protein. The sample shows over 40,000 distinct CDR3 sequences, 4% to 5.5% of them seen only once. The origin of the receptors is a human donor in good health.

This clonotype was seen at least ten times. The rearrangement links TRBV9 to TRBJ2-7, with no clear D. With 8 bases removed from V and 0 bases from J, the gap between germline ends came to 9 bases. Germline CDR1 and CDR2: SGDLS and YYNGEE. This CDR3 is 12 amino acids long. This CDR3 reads CASGPSSYEQYF. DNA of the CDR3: TGTGCCAGTGGCCCGAGCTCCTACGAGCAGTACTTC.

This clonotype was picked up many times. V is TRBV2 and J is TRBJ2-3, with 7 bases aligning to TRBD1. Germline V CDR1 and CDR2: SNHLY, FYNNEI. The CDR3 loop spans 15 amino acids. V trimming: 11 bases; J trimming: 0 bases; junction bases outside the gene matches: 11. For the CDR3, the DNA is TGTGCCGGGGAAGGGGGCGGCTACAGCACAGATACGCAGTATTTT. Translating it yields CAGEGGGYSTDTQYF.

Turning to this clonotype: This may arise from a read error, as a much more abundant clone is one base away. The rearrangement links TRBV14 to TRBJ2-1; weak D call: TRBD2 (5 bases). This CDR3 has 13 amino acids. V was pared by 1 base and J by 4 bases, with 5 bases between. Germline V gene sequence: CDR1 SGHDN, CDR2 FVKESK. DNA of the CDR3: TGTGCCAGCAGCCAAGGAGGGTACAATGAGCAGTTCTTC. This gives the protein CASSQGGYNEQFF.

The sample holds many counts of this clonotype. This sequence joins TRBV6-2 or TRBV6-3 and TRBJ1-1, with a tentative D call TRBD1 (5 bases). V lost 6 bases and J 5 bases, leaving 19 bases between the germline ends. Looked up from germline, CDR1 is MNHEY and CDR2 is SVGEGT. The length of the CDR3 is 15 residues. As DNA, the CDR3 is TGTGCCAGCAGAACTGCCGGGACGGGGGGTACTGAAGCTTTCTTT. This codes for CASRTAGTGGTEAFF.

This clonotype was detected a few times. CDR3 in amino acids: CASSYSGGRRGQFF. The CDR3, as DNA: TGTGCCAGCAGTTATAGCGGGGGTCGGCGTGGGCAGTTCTTC. The gene calls are TRBV12-3 or TRBV12-4 and TRBJ2-1; 9 positions match TRBD2. The CDR3 is made up of 14 amino acids. V trimming: 4 bases; J trimming: 12 bases; junction bases outside the gene matches: 10.

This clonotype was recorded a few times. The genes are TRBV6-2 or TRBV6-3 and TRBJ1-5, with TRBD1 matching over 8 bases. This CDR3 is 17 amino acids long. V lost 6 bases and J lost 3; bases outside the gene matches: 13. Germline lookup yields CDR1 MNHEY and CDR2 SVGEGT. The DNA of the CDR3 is TGTGCCAGCAGGAGACGTGGACAGGGCTCTAACAATCAGCCCCAGCATTTT. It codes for CASRRRGQGSNNQPQHF.

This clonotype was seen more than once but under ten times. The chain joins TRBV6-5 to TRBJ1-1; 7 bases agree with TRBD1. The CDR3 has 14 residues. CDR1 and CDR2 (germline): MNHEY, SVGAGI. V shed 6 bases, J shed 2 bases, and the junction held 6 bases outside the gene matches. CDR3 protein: CASSLRDSNTEAFF. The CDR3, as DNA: TGTGCCAGCAGCCTCCGGGACAGTAACACTGAAGCTTTCTTT.

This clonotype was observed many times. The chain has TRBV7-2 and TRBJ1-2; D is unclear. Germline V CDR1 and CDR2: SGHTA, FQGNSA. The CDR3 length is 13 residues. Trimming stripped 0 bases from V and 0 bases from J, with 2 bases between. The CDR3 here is CASSLAANYGYTF. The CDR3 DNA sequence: TGTGCCAGCAGCTTAGCAGCTAACTATGGCTACACCTTC.

The CDR3 sequence is CATSDDRSYEQYF. CDR3 bases: TGTGCCACCAGTGATGACCGATCCTACGAGCAGTACTTC. J is TRBJ2-7 and V is TRBV24-1, with unresolved D. Germline V gives CDR1 KGHDR, CDR2 SFDVKD. The CDR3 runs to 13 residues. Trimming took 3 bases from V and 1 from J, leaving 6 bases between them.

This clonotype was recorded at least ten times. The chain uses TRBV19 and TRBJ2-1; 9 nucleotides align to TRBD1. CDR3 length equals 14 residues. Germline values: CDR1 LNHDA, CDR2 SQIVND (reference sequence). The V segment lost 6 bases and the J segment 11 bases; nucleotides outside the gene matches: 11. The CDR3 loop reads CASSDSGTGRKQFF. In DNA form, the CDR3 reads TGTGCCAGTAGCGACTCCGGGACAGGGCGGAAGCAGTTCTTC.

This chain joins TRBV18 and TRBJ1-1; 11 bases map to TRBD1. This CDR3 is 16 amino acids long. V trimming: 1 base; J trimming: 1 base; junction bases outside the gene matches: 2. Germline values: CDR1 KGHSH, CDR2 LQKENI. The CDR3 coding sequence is TGTGCCAGCTCACCACTTGGACAGGGGGCGAACACTGAAGCTTTCTTT. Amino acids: CASSPLGQGANTEAFF.

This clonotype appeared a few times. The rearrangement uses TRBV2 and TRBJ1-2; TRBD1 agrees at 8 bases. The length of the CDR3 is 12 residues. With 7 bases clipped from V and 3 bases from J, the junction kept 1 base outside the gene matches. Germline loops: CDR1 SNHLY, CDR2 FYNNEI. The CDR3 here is CASMTGDYGYTF. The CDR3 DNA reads TGTGCCAGCATGACAGGGGACTATGGCTACACCTTC.

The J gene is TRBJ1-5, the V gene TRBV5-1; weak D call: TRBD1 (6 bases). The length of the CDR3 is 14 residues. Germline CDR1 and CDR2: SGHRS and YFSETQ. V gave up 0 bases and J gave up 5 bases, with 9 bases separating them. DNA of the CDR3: TGCGCCAGCAGCTTGGTAGGGGGGGATCAGCCCCAGCATTTT. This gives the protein CASSLVGGDQPQHF.

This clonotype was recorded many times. The CDR3 protein is CATSRDWRDPDTQYF. The CDR3 nucleotides are TGTGCCACCAGCAGAGACTGGCGGGACCCAGATACGCAGTATTTT. The chain recombines TRBV15 with TRBJ2-3; D may be TRBD2 (6 bases). CDR1 LNHNV and CDR2 YYDKDF come from the germline V gene (reference sequence). Trimming left V 0 bases short and J 4 bases short, with 11 bases between. This CDR3 spans 15 amino acids.

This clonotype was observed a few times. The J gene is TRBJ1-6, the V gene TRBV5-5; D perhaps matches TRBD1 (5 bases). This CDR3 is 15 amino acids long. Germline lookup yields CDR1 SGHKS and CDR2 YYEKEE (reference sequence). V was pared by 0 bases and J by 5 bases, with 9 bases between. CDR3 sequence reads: CASSLVQGHNSPLHF. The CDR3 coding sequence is TGTGCCAGCAGCTTGGTTCAGGGACATAATTCACCCCTCCACTTT.

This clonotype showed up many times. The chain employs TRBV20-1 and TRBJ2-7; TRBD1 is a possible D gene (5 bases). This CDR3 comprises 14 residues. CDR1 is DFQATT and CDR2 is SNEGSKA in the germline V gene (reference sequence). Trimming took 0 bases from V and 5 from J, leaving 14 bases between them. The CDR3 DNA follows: TGCAGTGCTAGAGATGGGGCAGGGTTGAACGAGCAGTACTTC. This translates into CSARDGAGLNEQYF.

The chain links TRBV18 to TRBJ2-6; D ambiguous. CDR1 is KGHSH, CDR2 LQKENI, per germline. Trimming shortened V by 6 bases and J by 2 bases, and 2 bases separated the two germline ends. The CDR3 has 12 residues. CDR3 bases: TGTGCCAGCTCCCCTGGGGCCAACGTCCTGACTTTC. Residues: CASSPGANVLTF.

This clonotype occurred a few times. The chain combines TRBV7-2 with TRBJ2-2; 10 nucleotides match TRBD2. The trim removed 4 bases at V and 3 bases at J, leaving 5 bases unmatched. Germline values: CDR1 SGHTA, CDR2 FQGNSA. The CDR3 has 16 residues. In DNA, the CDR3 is TGTGCCAGCAGCTACGGACTAGCGGAAGACACCGGGGAGCTGTTTTTT. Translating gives CASSYGLAEDTGELFF.

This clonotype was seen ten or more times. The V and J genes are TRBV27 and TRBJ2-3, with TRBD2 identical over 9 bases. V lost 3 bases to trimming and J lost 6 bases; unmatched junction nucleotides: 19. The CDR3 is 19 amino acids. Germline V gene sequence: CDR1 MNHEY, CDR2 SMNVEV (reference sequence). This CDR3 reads CASSFLTRRAGGPLDTQYF. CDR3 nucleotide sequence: TGTGCCAGCAGTTTTCTCACCCGTAGGGCGGGAGGGCCCTTGGATACGCAGTATTTT.

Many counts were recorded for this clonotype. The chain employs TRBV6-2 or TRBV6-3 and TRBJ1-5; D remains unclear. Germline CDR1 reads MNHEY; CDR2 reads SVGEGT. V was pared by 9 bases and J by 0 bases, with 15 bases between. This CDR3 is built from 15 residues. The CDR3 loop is CASSRLRDSNQPQHF. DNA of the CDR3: TGTGCCAGTTCACGGCTGAGAGATAGCAATCAGCCCCAGCATTTT.